The source of this T cell receptor beta chain is a study of sequential checkpoint blockade in melanoma. For the study at large: Arm A got nivolumab then ipilimumab; arm B the reverse, 1:1. Each arm's sequence ended with maintenance nivolumab.

Some clones are missing from TCRdb's copy, which holds only in-frame ones; the method was immunoSEQ multiplex PCR. The table shows 5,300 or so clones, with approximately 78% occurring only once. Documented treatment: randomized to nivolumab then ipilimumab (arm A) or the reverse (arm B). DNA-damaging chemotherapy had not been given to any patient beforehand. The CDR3 spans 17 residues. Germline-derived CDR1 and CDR2 are MNHNS and SASEGT. V shed 0 bases, J shed 6 bases, and the junction held 13 bases outside the gene matches. This clonotype was obtained from a human donor with melanoma. Material: CD8+ T cells sorted from blood (inferred from file names), obtained from a patient given nivolumab and ipilimumab in sequence. The chain recombines TRBV6-1 with TRBJ1-2; 7 bases are shared with TRBD1. The CDR3 bases are TGTGCCAGCAGTGAAGCGGGGGACAGAGCCATGAGCCATGGCTACACCTTC. Amino acid sequence: CASSEAGDRAMSHGYTF.